This is a list of T cell receptor beta chains from one sample in a study of regulatory T cells in long-lasting Graves disease. TCRdb called the multiplex PCR reads again in MiXCR, with one record for every CDR3 protein. The sample has roughly 260,000 distinct CDR3 sequences, under 20% seen once. The same data also contributed to another study, on T cells in Graves' hyperthyroidism and ophthalmopathy.

Sequenced material: peripheral blood mononuclear cells (PBMCs), taken at new diagnosis, from a patient treated with antithyroid drugs. The receptors originated from a woman aged 25 to 39 with Graves disease. Each CDR3 is given with its conserved first and last residue. The D gene is left open where the match is weak. Clone sizes are given selectively: once, few, many, or a class where the clone is expanded.

TRBV2	TRBD2	-	TRBJ2-7	TGTGCCAGCAGTGGCCTAGCGGGGGGGCTGTCTTACGAGCAGTACTTC	CASSGLAGGLSYEQYF
TRBV11-2	TRBD1	many	TRBJ1-6	TGTGCCAGCAGCTTACGAGGGACGGCGGGACAGGGCTCCTATAATTCACCCCTCCACTTT	CASSLRGTAGQGSYNSPLHF
TRBV20-1	TRBD1	-	TRBJ1-5	TGCAGTGTTTACAGGGGTAGCAATCAGCCCCAGCATTTT	CSVYRGSNQPQHF
TRBV2	-	many	TRBJ1-5	TGTACCAGCAGCCAGGGGTATAGCAATCAGCCCCAGCATTTT	CTSSQGYSNQPQHF
TRBV10-3	-	many	TRBJ1-3	TGTGCCATCAGTGATTGGGGAGCTGGAAACACCATATATTTT	CAISDWGAGNTIYF
TRBV7-8	-	many	TRBJ1-4	TGTGCCAGCAGCTTCGGGCTTAGTGTGGGGGCGTCAAGTGAAAAACTGTTTTTT	CASSFGLSVGASSEKLFF
TRBV9	-	-	TRBJ1-6	TGTGCCAGCAGCGTAGCTTGGGACATCTTTTCACCCCTCCACTTT	CASSVAWDIFSPLHF
TRBV14	-	-	TRBJ1-1	TGTGCCAGCAGCCGCGGGACATCTGAAGCTTTCTTT	CASSRGTSEAFF
TRBV12-3/TRBV12-4	-	many	TRBJ2-5	TGTGCCAGCAGCCCCCGGAGGGAGACCCAGTACTTC	CASSPRRETQYF
TRBV9	-	many	TRBJ1-5	TGTGCCAGCAGCACAAGACAGGATCAGCCCCAGCATTTT	CASSTRQDQPQHF
TRBV5-1	-	-	TRBJ1-5	TGCGCCAGCAGCTTACGCGGGGGCAGCAATCAGCCCCAGCATTTT	CASSLRGGSNQPQHF